This TCR beta chain was sequenced during a study of a mutant IDH1 vaccine in newly diagnosed glioma. Across the whole study: The treated population exhibited a male proportion of 62.5%, a female proportion of roughly 38%, and a mean age of around 40 years. Beforehand, treatment had been radiotherapy, temozolomide, or both; the majority received both. Regarding the study as a whole: Shifts in the top peripheral T cell clonotypes seemed unrelated to pseudoprogression.

Notes on this clone: The antigen remains unidentified.

CDR3 length: 15 amino acids. Per the germline V gene, CDR1 is MGHRA and CDR2 is YSYEKL. Trimming stripped 0 bases from V and 6 bases from J, with 14 bases between. Repertoires were generated with immunoSEQ multiplex PCR, while TCRdb's copy carries only in-frame clones and drops some. This sample has over 75,000 clones, with about 80% found just once. Time point in this sample: baseline, week 1 (first vaccination visit). The treatment was: pre-vaccination baseline after standard-of-care therapy. The sequencing used PBMCs, collected from a glioma patient treated with radiotherapy, temozolomide or both. The V gene is TRBV4-1, the J gene TRBJ2-5; D is perhaps TRBD2 (5 bases). The sequence came from a man aged 40-50 years with glioma. The CDR3, as DNA: TGCGCCAGCAGCCAAGAGGGTGGGAGTGGAAAGACCCAGTACTTC. This encodes CASSQEGGSGKTQYF.